The 32 T cell receptor beta chains presented below share a single source sample, sequenced in a study of Ad26.COV2.S vaccination and SARS-CoV-2 variants. Sequencing used immunoSEQ multiplex PCR; TCRdb keeps in-frame clones, though not all of them. The repertoire holds hundreds of thousands of clones, 80% to 90% seen once, with roughly 3.1% in the top ten. Treatment given: 15 to 20 received Ad26.COV2.S at low or high dose, single or two shots; about 5 received placebo; per-sample allocation not given. Collection of the samples took place on day 63 after the first injection of vaccine or placebo. The sequenced sample was peripheral blood, obtained in a trial of Ad26.COV2.S vaccine versus placebo. All receptors derive from a person aged 18 to 59 who received the Ad26.COV2.S COVID-19 vaccine or a placebo.

The chain has TRBV20-1 and TRBJ2-7; D perhaps matches TRBD1 (6 bases). Trimming removed 3 bases from V and 2 bases from J, with 11 bases in between. The CDR3 contains 13 residues. Per germline, CDR1 DFQATT and CDR2 SNEGSKA (reference sequence). CDR3 coding DNA: TGCAGTGCTAGTTCCGCAGGGGCCTACGAGCAGTACTTC. Protein product: CSASSAGAYEQYF.

The chain combines TRBV7-9 with TRBJ2-2, with 8 nucleotides matching TRBD1. V lost 5 bases and J lost 5; bases outside the gene matches: 4. Germline-derived CDR1 and CDR2 are SEHNR and FQNEAQ (reference sequence). The CDR3 is 14 amino acids. The CDR3 DNA reads as TGTGCCAGCAGCGGGACAGGTTTAACCGGGGAGCTGTTTTTT. Its protein product is CASSGTGLTGELFF.

The chain uses TRBV6-5 and TRBJ1-2; a possible D gene is TRBD1 (5 bases). This CDR3 is built from 14 residues. From germline, CDR1 is MNHEY and CDR2 SVGAGI. Trimming shortened V by 0 bases and J by 7 bases, and 12 bases separated the two germline ends. The CDR3 protein is CASSYSAGMGGYTF. CDR3 DNA: TGTGCCAGCAGTTACTCAGCAGGGATGGGTGGCTACACCTTC.

In DNA form, the CDR3 reads TGTGCCAGCAGCCAACCGGGACAGGCTAACTATGGCTACACCTTC. Its protein product is CASSQPGQANYGYTF. The rearrangement links TRBV4-2 to TRBJ1-2, with 8 bases matching TRBD1. This CDR3 contains 15 residues. CDR1 is LGHNA, CDR2 YNFKEQ, per germline. With 2 bases clipped from V and 0 bases from J, the junction kept 2 bases outside the gene matches.

V is TRBV4-2 and J is TRBJ1-2, with unresolved D. The ends were cut back, 6 bases at V and 2 bases at J, with 10 bases in the middle. Germline V CDR1 and CDR2: LGHNA, YNFKEQ. The CDR3 spans 13 residues. The CDR3 protein is CASSPDLNYGYTF. CDR3 nucleotides: TGTGCCAGCAGTCCGGACTTGAACTATGGCTACACCTTC.

This chain uses TRBV14 with TRBJ1-1, with no clear D. Trimming left V 0 bases short and J 3 bases short, with 11 bases between. Germline values: CDR1 SGHDN, CDR2 FVKESK. This CDR3 has 15 amino acids. CDR3 bases: TGTGCCAGCAGCCAAGAGCGGGCGGTCGACACTGAAGCTTTCTTT. The encoded protein is CASSQERAVDTEAFF. The whole variable domain, remainder taken from reference TRBV14 and TRBJ1-1, is EAGVTQFPSHSVIEKGQTVTLRCDPISGHDNLYWYRRVMGKEIKFLLHFVKESKQDESGMPNNRFLAERTGGTYSTLKVQPAELEDSGVYFCASSQERAVDTEAFFGQGTRLTVV.

V is TRBV7-6 and J is TRBJ2-7; no clear D. This CDR3 has 15 residues. Germline CDR1 and CDR2: SGHVS and FNYEAQ. Trimming pared 1 base from V and 2 bases from J, leaving 12 bases between. CDR3 DNA sequence: TGTGCCAGCAGCTTAGGTATTACGGAAACCTACGAGCAGTACTTC. Translation: CASSLGITETYEQYF.

The chain joins TRBV25-1 to TRBJ1-2, with D perhaps matching TRBD1 (5 bases). CDR1 and CDR2 (germline): MGHDK, SYGVNS. Deletions cut 6 bases from V and 8 bases from J, with 19 bases between. The CDR3 is made up of 14 amino acids. This chain's CDR3 is CASRPREGLEGYTF. The DNA for the CDR3 is TGTGCCAGCAGGCCGAGGGAGGGGCTGGAGGGCTACACCTTC.

A single count supports this clone. The sample carries other DNA sequences with the same CDR3. The chain's CDR3 is CASSLGTNTEAFF. Here the CDR3 DNA reads TGCGCCAGCAGCTTGGGCACGAACACTGAAGCTTTCTTT. The rearrangement links TRBV5-1 to TRBJ1-1; D unresolved. The CDR3 is 13 residues long. Germline CDR1 SGHRS, CDR2 YFSETQ. V was clipped by 0 bases and J by 1 base, with 4 bases between them.

The rearrangement uses TRBV5-8 and TRBJ2-1; D not resolved. V lost 0 bases to trimming and J lost 0 bases, with 1 base between them. The CDR3 extends over 13 amino acids. Germline CDR1 is SGHTS and CDR2 is YDEGEE. The CDR3 nucleotides are TGTGCCAGCAGCTTGGCCTCCTACAATGAGCAGTTCTTC. Residues: CASSLASYNEQFF.

The genes are TRBV18 and TRBJ2-3; the match to TRBD2 covers 7 bases. Germline V gives CDR1 KGHSH, CDR2 LQKENI. The trim removed 3 bases at V and 2 bases at J, leaving 5 bases unmatched. CDR3 length: 15 amino acids. CDR3 amino acids: CASSPSSGNTDTQYF. The CDR3 nucleotides read TGTGCCAGCTCACCTTCTAGCGGAAACACAGATACGCAGTATTTT. The variable domain in full, completed from reference TRBV18 and TRBJ2-3, reads NAGVMQNPRHLVRRRGQEARLRCSPMKGHSHVYWYRQLPEEGLKFMVYLQKENIIDESGMPKERFSAEFPKEGPSILRIQQVVRGDSAAYFCASSPSSGNTDTQYFGPGTRLTVL.

This rearrangement joins TRBV6-5 to TRBJ2-1; tentative D call: TRBD2 (6 bases). The V end lost 6 bases, the J end lost 8 bases, and 20 bases lay between the germline ends. Germline V gene data show CDR1 as MNHEY and CDR2 as SVGAGI. This CDR3 is built from 15 residues. The CDR3 DNA reads TGTGCCAGCAGCCGGGACTGGACCGGGGGTGATGAGCAGTTCTTC. It yields the protein CASSRDWTGGDEQFF.

The rearrangement joins TRBV3-1 (or the pseudogene TRBV3-2) to TRBJ2-1; 8 nucleotides line up with TRBD2. After removal of 1 base from V and 7 bases from J, the junction contained 3 bases not matched to a gene. From germline, CDR1 is LGHDT and CDR2 YNNKEL (reference sequence). This CDR3 spans 14 amino acids. The CDR3 spells CASSQVGGENEQFF. The CDR3 DNA is TGTGCCAGCAGCCAAGTCGGGGGGGAGAATGAGCAGTTCTTC.

This chain links TRBV4-2 with TRBJ1-2; no reliable D call. Germline assignment: CDR1 LGHNA and CDR2 YNFKEQ. Deletions cut 3 bases from V and 0 bases from J, with 11 bases between. This CDR3 has 15 amino acids. This CDR3 reads CASSHLDGPNYGYTF. The DNA of the CDR3 is TGTGCCAGCAGCCACCTGGACGGACCTAACTATGGCTACACCTTC.

The V gene is TRBV5-1, the J gene TRBJ2-3; tentatively, D is TRBD1 (6 bases). V was clipped by 4 bases and J by 3 bases, with 9 bases between them. This CDR3 comprises 13 residues. Germline values: CDR1 SGHRS, CDR2 YFSETQ. The CDR3 here is CASSNGQTDTQYF. The CDR3 region has the DNA TGCGCCAGCAGCAACGGACAGACAGATACGCAGTATTTT.

In the case of this clone: The same CDR3 arises from other DNA sequences in this sample as well. The chain carries TRBV7-9 and TRBJ1-5; D unclear. The CDR3 totals 13 residues. Looked up from germline, CDR1 is SEHNR and CDR2 is FQNEAQ (reference sequence). Trimming took 1 base from V and 5 from J, leaving 6 bases between them. The chain's CDR3 is CASSLGGDQPQHF. CDR3 in DNA: TGTGCCAGCAGCTTAGGTGGGGATCAGCCCCAGCATTTT.

The V call is TRBV6-4, the J call TRBJ1-2; possibly TRBD1 for D (5 bases). Germline V gives CDR1 MRHNA, CDR2 SNTAGT. Trimming took off 0 bases at V and 8 bases at J, with 10 bases between the two ends. The CDR3 totals 13 residues. CDR3 in amino acids: CASSDSRGGGYTF. In nucleotides, the CDR3 is TGTGCCAGCAGTGACTCGAGGGGTGGAGGCTACACCTTC.

This chain uses TRBV3-1 (or the pseudogene TRBV3-2) with TRBJ1-4, with D tentatively TRBD1 (5 bases). CDR1 is LGHDT, CDR2 YNNKEL, per germline (reference sequence). The CDR3 extends over 18 amino acids. Trimming took 0 bases from V and 8 from J, leaving 22 bases between them. The DNA for the CDR3 is TGTGCCAGCAGCCAAGATAAAGGGTGGCAGGGTGCTTTCGAAAAACTGTTTTTT. Its protein product is CASSQDKGWQGAFEKLFF.

V usage is TRBV5-1 and J usage is TRBJ2-5; TRBD1 might be the D (6 bases). Germline CDR1 is SGHRS and CDR2 is YFSETQ. This CDR3 region has 15 residues. Trimming left V 6 bases short and J 4 bases short, with 19 bases between. The CDR3 spells CASTDPTGSGETQYF. The CDR3 DNA reads as TGCGCCAGCACCGATCCTACAGGGTCTGGAGAGACCCAGTACTTC.

This rearrangement joins TRBV3-1 (or the pseudogene TRBV3-2) to TRBJ2-3; TRBD2 matches 7 bases. This CDR3 has 15 residues. The germline V gene encodes CDR1 LGHDT and CDR2 YNNKEL (reference sequence). V shed 4 bases and J 2 bases; nucleotides not matched to a gene: 6. The CDR3 DNA is TGTGCCAGCAGCCCCTCAGCGGGATACACAGATACGCAGTATTTT. It specifies CASSPSAGYTDTQYF.

This chain joins TRBV18 and TRBJ2-7; 8 bases map to TRBD2. CDR3 length equals 12 residues. CDR1 and CDR2 from the germline V gene are KGHSH and LQKENI. The ends lost 5 bases at V and 4 bases at J; junction bases unmatched: 1. CDR3 bases: TGTGCCAGCTCAGCGGGAGGTTACGAGCAGTACTTC. Translation gives CASSAGGYEQYF.

This clone was observed once. The chain has TRBV29-1 and TRBJ2-1, with a possible D match to TRBD1 (5 bases). Germline values: CDR1 SQVTM, CDR2 ANQGSEA. The length of the CDR3 is 12 residues. The V end lost 4 bases, the J end lost 3 bases, and 7 bases lay between the germline ends. CDR3 DNA sequence: TGCAGCGTTGGGGGCCTCTACAATGAGCAGTTCTTC. Encoded protein: CSVGGLYNEQFF.

This chain connects TRBV5-4 to TRBJ2-7, with TRBD2 matching over 10 bases. The length of the CDR3 is 18 residues. Trimming cost V 0 bases and J 4 bases; bases outside gene matches: 13. The germline V gene has CDR1 SGHNT and CDR2 YYREEE (reference sequence). The CDR3 DNA reads TGTGCCAGCAGCTTGGGTCCGGCGTCTAGCGGGGGCCTTTACGAGCAGTACTTC. As protein: CASSLGPASSGGLYEQYF. Full variable domain (outside the CDR3, taken from reference TRBV5-4 and TRBJ2-7): ETGVTQSPTHLIKTRGQQVTLRCSSQSGHNTVSWYQQALGQGPQFIFQYYREEENGRGNFPPRFSGLQFPNYSSELNVNALELDDSALYLCASSLGPASSGGLYEQYFGPGTRLTVT.

About this clone itself: At one end the junction does not follow the germline gene, possibly because of a read error. V and J are TRBV9 and TRBJ2-3, with a tentative D call TRBD1 (5 bases). CDR3 size: 13 residues. The germline CDR1 and CDR2 sequences are SGDLS and YYNGEE. The CDR3 here is CAGSRDQTDTQYF. In DNA, the CDR3 is TGTGCCGGCAGCAGGGATCAGACAGATACGCAGTATTTT.

In this sample, this clone turned up once. V usage is TRBV5-6 and J usage is TRBJ1-1; D is uncertain. The CDR3 consists of 12 residues. Looked up from germline, CDR1 is SGHDT and CDR2 is YYEEEE. Trimming removed 2 bases at V and 6 bases at J, with 8 bases between. The CDR3 reads CASSFSKSEAFF. The CDR3 nucleotides read TGTGCCAGCAGCTTTTCTAAGTCTGAAGCTTTCTTT.

CDR3 nucleotides: TGTGCCAGCAGCCAACACTTGGGACCAAAAAGCACAGATACGCAGTATTTT. This codes for CASSQHLGPKSTDTQYF. The genes are TRBV4-2 and TRBJ2-3, with D perhaps matching TRBD1 or TRBD2 (5 bases each). V dropped 2 bases and J dropped 0 bases, with 15 bases sitting between them. Germline CDR1 is LGHNA and CDR2 is YNFKEQ. CDR3 length: 17 amino acids.

The rearrangement joins TRBV7-6 to TRBJ1-1; D gene unclear. The CDR3 covers 14 residues. Germline V gene data show CDR1 as SGHVS and CDR2 as FNYEAQ. Trimming pared 0 bases from V and 0 bases from J, leaving 5 bases between. CDR3 DNA sequence: TGTGCCAGCAGCTTAGCGCGGTTGAACACTGAAGCTTTCTTT. It is translated as CASSLARLNTEAFF.

The gene calls are TRBV30 and TRBJ1-2; 7 nucleotides line up with TRBD1. The CDR3 has 18 amino acids. J gave up 3 bases and V 1 base, and 17 bases lay outside the gene matches. CDR1 is GTSNPN and CDR2 is SVGIG in the germline V gene (reference sequence). CDR3 sequence reads: CAWSGRYIQGSSHYGYTF. DNA of the CDR3: TGTGCCTGGAGTGGGAGGTACATACAGGGGTCCTCACACTATGGCTACACCTTC.

The chain is built from TRBV6-2 or TRBV6-3 and TRBJ1-5, with D uncertain. Germline V lookup: CDR1 MNHEY, CDR2 SVGEGT. The CDR3 spans 16 residues. The V end was cut by 2 bases, the J end by 4 bases, with 15 bases between. CDR3 sequence: CASSYIPRGGNQPQHF. DNA for the CDR3: TGTGCCAGCAGTTACATTCCTCGTGGAGGGAATCAGCCCCAGCATTTT.

This clone has a handful of counts. CDR3 coding DNA: TGTGCCAGCGTCCCGGGACTAGCGTCGAGGGAGACCCAGTACTTC. The encoded protein is CASVPGLASRETQYF. The chain combines TRBV3-1 (or the pseudogene TRBV3-2) with TRBJ2-5; 10 positions match TRBD2. Unmatched junction bases numbered 11, after V lost 8 bases and J lost 5 bases. CDR1 and CDR2 (germline): LGHDT, YNNKEL (reference sequence). The CDR3 contains 15 residues.

The chain is built from TRBV5-6 and TRBJ2-7; 9 bases fit TRBD1. CDR3 length equals 16 residues. The germline gives CDR1 SGHDT, CDR2 YYEEEE. With V trimmed by 2 bases and J by 3 bases, 9 bases remained unmatched. The CDR3 loop is CASSFVSGQGYYEQYF. CDR3 nucleotide sequence: TGTGCCAGCAGCTTTGTGTCAGGACAGGGGTACTACGAGCAGTACTTC.

The chain joins TRBV7-2 to TRBJ1-5, with TRBD1 identical over 8 bases. Germline loops: CDR1 SGHTA, CDR2 FQGNSA. The CDR3 extends over 14 amino acids. Trimming at V came to 5 bases and at J to 5 bases, leaving 5 bases not matched to a gene. This CDR3 reads CASSPTGAHQPQHF. The CDR3 DNA reads as TGTGCCAGCAGCCCGACAGGGGCCCATCAGCCCCAGCATTTT.